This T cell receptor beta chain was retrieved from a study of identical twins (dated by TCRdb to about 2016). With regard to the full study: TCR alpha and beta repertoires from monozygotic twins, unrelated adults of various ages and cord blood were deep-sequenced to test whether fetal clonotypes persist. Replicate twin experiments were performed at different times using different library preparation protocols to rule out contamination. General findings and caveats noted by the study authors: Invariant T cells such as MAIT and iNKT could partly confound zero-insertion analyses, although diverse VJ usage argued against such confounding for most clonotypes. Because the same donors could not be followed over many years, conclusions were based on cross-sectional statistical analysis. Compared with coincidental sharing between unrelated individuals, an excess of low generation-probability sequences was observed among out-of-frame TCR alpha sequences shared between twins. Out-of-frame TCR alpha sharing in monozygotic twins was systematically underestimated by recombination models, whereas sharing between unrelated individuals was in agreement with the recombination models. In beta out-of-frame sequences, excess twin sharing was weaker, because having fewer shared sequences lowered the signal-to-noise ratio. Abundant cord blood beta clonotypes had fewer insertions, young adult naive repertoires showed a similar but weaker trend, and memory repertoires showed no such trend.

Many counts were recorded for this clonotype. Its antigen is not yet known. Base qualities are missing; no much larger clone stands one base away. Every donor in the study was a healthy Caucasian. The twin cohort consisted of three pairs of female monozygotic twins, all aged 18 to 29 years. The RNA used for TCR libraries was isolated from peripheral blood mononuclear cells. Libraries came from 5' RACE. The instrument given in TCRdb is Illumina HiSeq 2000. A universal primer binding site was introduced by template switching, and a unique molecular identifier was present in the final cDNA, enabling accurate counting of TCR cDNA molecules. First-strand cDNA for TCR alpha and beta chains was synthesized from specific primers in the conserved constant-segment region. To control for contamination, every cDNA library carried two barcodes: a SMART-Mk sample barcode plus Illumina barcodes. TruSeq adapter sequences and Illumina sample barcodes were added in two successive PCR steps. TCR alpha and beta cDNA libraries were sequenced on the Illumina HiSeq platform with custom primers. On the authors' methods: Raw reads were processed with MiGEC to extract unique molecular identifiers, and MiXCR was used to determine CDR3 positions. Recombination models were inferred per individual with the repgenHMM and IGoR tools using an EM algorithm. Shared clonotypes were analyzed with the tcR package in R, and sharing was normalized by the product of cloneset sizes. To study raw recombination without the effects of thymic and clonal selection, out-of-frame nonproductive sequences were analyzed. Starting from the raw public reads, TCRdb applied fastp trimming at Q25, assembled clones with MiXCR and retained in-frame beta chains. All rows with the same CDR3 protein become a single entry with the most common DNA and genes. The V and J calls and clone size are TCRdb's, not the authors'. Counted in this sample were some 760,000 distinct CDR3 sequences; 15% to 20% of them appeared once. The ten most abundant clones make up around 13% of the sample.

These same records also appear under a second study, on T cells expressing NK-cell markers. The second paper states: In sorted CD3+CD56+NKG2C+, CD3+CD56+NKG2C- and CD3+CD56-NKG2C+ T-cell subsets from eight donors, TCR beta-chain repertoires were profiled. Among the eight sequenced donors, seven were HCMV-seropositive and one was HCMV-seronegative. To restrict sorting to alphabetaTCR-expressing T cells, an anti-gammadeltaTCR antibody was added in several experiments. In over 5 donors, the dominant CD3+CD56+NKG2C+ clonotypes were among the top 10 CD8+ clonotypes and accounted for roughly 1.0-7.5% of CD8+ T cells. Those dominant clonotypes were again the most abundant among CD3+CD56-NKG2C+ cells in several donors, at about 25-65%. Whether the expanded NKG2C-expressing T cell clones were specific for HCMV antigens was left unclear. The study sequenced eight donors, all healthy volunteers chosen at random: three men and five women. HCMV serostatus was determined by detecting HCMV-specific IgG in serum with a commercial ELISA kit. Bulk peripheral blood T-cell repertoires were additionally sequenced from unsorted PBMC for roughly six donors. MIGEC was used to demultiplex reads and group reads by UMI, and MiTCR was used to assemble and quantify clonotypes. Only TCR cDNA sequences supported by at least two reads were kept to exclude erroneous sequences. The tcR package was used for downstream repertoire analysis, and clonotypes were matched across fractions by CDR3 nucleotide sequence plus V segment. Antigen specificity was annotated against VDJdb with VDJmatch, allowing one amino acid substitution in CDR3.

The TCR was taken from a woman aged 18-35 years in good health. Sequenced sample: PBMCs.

Here is the DNA: TGTGCCACCAGCAGAACTCAGGGGGGATACGAGCAGTACTTC. Its protein is CATSRTQGGYEQYF. The rearrangement joined TRBV15 to TRBJ2-7, and perhaps TRBD1 as D gene, on 7 matching bases. The junction shows trimming of 2 bases on V and 4 bases on J, plus 12 bases between the germline ends. According to the germline V gene (reference sequence), CDR1 reads LNHNV and CDR2 reads YYDKDF. The CDR3 spans 14 residues, from the cysteine through the phenylalanine. Here the CDR3 DNA is all that survives: 42 bases in frame from base 1.